This T cell receptor beta chain stems from a study of tumor and adjacent non-tumor tissue in lung cancer (dated 2018 in TCRdb). For the study in its entirety: Patients with adenocarcinoma (about 12), squamous cell carcinoma (2) and small cell lung cancer (1) were included in the cohort. The approximately 15 patients were aged roughly 31 to 80 years, included 10 men and 5 women, and had TNM stage I to III disease. A total of roughly 120,000,000 productive TCRbeta reads were generated by sequencing, corresponding to an average of about 4.17 million reads per sample. Using bulk TCRbeta repertoires from roughly 14 lung cancer patients, the study set lung tumor tissue side by side with matched distant non-tumor lung tissue. Some 30 paired specimens, one tumor and one normal lung sample per patient, were profiled by TCRbeta CDR3 sequencing.

This clonotype was observed a handful of times. Its antigen is not yet known. Per-base quality was not reported, and no clone a single base away is much larger than it. Overall results and qualifications from the work: The cohort had only about 14 patients, and the authors noted that larger samples and more detailed clinical data are needed. In normal lung, the top 100 clones accounted for a significantly larger cumulative share of the repertoire than in tumor tissue. TCR diversity was significantly higher in younger patients, and greater tumor TCR diversity was associated with shorter overall survival and shorter disease-free survival. The methods do not name the sequencing platform or mention unique molecular identifiers. TCR diversity (inverse Simpson) was significantly higher in tumor than in normal lung tissue (approximately 400 vs 170, P = 0.0075, Mann-Whitney U test). Peripheral blood was not sequenced, so blood TCRbeta repertoires were not examined in the lung cancer patients of the study.

RNA was isolated from bulk, unsorted tissue, and RNA quality was assessed with a NanoDrop ND-1000 and an Agilent 2100. The donors were newly diagnosed lung cancer patients admitted for thoracic surgery in China from August to November 2014 who had not received prior chemotherapy. Patients who had received previous radiotherapy or chemotherapy, or who had another concurrent cancer, were excluded from the study. Pieces of surgical tissue measuring roughly 1-2.2 cm3 were kept in RNAlater solution and held at -80 degrees C until needed. Libraries were prepared through multiplex PCR. Sequenced on an Illumina HiSeq 2500. Following protocols modified from ARM-PCR, the researchers constructed TCRbeta libraries through three rounds of nested PCR with primers (Table S4). PCR products of 200-500 bp were gel-excised and purified with the QIAquick gel extraction kit before sequencing. The study's processing was this. Reads were cleaned with Trimmomatic, merged with FLASH into complete CDR3 sequences, and assigned to V(D)J germline segments with MiTCR. Clonal diversity was computed as the inverse Simpson's index with VDJtools. Productive reads were defined as in-frame sequences without a premature stop codon. Using fastp at Q25 and MiXCR, TCRdb reprocessed the public reads and kept productive beta chains. Entries are consolidated by CDR3 protein sequence, retaining the most common genes and DNA. These V and J calls rely on TCRdb rather than the paper's analysis. In all, the sample holds fewer than 80,000 distinct CDR3 sequences, and around 70% of those were seen once. The ten largest account for roughly 12% of the sample.

The CDR3 measures 15 amino acids from cysteine to phenylalanine. The only DNA kept is the CDR3, 45 bases in frame from the first base. CDR1 and CDR2, looked up from the germline V gene (reference sequence), are DFQATT and SNEGSKA. The rearrangement combines TRBV20-1 with TRBJ2-7, and TRBD1 aligns with 9 junction nucleotides. Source material: lung tumor tissue. This clonotype was obtained from a woman in her 70s with non-small cell lung cancer. The CDR3 corresponds to CNVRGDHRGLREQYF. The nucleotide sequence reads TGCAATGTTAGAGGAGACCACAGGGGGCTGAGGGAGCAGTACTTC.